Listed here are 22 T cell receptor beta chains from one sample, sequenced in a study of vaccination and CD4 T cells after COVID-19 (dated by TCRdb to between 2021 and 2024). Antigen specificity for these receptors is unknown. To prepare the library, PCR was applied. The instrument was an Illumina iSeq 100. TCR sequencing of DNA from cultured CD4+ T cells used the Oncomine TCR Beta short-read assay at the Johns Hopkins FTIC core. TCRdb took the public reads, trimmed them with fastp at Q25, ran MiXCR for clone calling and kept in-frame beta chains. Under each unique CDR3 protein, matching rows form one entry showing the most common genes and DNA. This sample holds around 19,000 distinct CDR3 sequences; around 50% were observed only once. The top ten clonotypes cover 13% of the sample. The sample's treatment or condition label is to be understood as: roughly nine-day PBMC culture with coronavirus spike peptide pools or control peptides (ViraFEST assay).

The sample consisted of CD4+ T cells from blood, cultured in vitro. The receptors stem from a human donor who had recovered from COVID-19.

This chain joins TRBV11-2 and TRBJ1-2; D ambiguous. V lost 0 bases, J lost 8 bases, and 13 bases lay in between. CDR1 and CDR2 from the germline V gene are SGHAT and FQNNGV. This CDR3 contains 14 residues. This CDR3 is CASSLESVGSGYTF. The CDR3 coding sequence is TGTGCCAGCAGCTTAGAATCTGTAGGGAGCGGCTACACCTTC.

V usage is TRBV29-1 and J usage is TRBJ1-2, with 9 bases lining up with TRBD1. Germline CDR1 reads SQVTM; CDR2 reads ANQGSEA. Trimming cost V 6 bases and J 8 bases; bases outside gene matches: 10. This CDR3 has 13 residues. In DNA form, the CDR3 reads TGCAGCGTAGAAACAGGGGGCAGAGGAGGCTACACCTTC. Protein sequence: CSVETGGRGGYTF.

CDR3 loop: CASSEGGRGEKLFF. In DNA, the CDR3 is TGTGCCAGCAGTGAAGGGGGCAGAGGTGAAAAACTGTTTTTT. The V and J genes are TRBV6-1 and TRBJ1-4; TRBD1 is a possible D gene (5 bases). Per the germline V gene, CDR1 is MNHNS and CDR2 is SASEGT. V was clipped by 1 base and J by 7 bases, with 10 bases between them. There are 14 residues in the CDR3.

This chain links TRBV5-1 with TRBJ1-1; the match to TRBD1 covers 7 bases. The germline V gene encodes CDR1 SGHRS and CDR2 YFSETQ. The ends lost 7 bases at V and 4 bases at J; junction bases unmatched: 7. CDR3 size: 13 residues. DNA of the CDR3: TGCGCCAGCTTTGACAGGGAGTTCACTGAAGCTTTCTTT. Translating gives CASFDREFTEAFF. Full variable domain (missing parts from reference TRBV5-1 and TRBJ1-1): KAGVTQTPRYLIKTRGQQVTLSCSPISGHRSVSWYQQTPGQGLQFLFEYFSETQRNKGNFPGRFSGRQFSNSRSEMNVSTLELGDSALYLCASFDREFTEAFFGQGTRLTVV.

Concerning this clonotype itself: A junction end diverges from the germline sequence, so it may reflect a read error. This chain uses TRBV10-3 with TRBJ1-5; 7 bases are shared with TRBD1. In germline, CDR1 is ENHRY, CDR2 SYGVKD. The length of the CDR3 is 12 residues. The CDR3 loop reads CAIRGEGQLQHF. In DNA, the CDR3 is TGTGCCATCAGGGGGGAGGGACAGCTCCAGCATTTT.

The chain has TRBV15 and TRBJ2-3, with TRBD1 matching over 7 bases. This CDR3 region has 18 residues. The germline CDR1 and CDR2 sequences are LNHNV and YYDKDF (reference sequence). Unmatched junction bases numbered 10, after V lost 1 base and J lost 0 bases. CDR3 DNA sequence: TGTGCCACCAGCAGAGTTCGGAGACAGGGCCCGAGCACAGATACGCAGTATTTT. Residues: CATSRVRRQGPSTDTQYF.

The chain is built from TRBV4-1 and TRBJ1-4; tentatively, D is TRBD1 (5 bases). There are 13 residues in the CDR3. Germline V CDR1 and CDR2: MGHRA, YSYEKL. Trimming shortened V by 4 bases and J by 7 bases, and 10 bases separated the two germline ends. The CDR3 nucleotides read TGCGCCAGCAGCCTTCTCGGGGGTGAAAAACTGTTTTTT. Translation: CASSLLGGEKLFF.

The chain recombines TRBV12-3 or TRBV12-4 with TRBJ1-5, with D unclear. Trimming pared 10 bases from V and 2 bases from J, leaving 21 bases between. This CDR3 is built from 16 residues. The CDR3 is CATLGHPYRGNQPQHF. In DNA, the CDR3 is TGTGCCACCCTCGGTCACCCGTACCGTGGCAATCAGCCCCAGCATTTT.

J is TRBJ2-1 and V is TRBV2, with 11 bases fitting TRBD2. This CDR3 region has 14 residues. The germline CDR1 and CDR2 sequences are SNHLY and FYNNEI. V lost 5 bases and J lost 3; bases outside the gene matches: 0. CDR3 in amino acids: CASSTSGSYNEQFF. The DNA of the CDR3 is TGTGCCAGCAGTACTAGCGGGAGCTACAATGAGCAGTTCTTC.

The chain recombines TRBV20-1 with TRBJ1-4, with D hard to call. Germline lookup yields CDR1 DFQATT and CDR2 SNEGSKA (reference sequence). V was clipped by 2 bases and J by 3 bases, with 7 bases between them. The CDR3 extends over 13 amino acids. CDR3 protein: CSARRVSNEKLFF. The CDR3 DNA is TGCAGTGCTAGAAGGGTCTCTAATGAAAAACTGTTTTTT.

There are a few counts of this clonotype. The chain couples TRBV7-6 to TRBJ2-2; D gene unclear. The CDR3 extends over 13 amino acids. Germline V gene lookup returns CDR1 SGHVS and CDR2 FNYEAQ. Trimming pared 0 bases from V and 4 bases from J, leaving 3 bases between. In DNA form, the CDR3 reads TGTGCCAGCAGCTTAGCGGTCACCGGGGAGCTGTTTTTT. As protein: CASSLAVTGELFF. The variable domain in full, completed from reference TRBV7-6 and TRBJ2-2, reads GAGVSQSPRYKVTKRGQDVALRCDPISGHVSLYWYRQALGQGPEFLTYFNYEAQQDKSGLPNDRFSAERPEGSISTLTIQRTEQRDSAMYRCASSLAVTGELFFGEGSRLTVL.

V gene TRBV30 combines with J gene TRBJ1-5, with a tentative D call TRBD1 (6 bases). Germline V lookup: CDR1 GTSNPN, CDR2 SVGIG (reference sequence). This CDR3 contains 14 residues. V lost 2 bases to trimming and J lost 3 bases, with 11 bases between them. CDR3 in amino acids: CAWSSGQPNQPQHF. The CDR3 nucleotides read TGTGCCTGGAGTTCCGGACAGCCCAATCAGCCCCAGCATTTT.

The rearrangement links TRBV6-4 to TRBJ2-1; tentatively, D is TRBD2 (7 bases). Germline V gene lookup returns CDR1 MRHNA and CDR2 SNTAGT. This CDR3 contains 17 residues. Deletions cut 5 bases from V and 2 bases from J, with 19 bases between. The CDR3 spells CASSFSPPGGTYNEQFF. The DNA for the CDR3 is TGTGCCAGCAGTTTCTCCCCTCCGGGGGGCACCTACAATGAGCAGTTCTTC.

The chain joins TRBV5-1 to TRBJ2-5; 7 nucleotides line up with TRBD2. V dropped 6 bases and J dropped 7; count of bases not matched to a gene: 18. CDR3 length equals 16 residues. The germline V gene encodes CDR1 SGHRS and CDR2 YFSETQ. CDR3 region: CASTQNGDYPGRTQYF. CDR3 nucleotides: TGCGCCAGCACCCAAAACGGGGACTACCCCGGAAGGACCCAGTACTTC.

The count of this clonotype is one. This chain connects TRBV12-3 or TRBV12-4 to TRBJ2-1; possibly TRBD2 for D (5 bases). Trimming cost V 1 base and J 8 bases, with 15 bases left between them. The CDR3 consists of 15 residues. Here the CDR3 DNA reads TGTGCCAGCAGTTTAGGGACTTTACTTGTCGATGAGCAGTTCTTC. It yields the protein CASSLGTLLVDEQFF.

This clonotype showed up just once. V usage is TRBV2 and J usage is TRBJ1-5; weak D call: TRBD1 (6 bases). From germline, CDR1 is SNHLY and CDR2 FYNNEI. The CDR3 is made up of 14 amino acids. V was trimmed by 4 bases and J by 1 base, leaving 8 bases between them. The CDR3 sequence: CASSVGASNQPQHF. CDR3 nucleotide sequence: TGTGCCAGCAGTGTGGGGGCAAGCAATCAGCCCCAGCATTTT.

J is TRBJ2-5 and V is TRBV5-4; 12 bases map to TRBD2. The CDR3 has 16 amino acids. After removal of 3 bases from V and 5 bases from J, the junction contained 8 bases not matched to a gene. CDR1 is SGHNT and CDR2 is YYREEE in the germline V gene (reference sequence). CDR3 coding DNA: TGTGCCAGCAGCTCCTCGACTAGCGGGAGTGGGGAGACCCAGTACTTC. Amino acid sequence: CASSSSTSGSGETQYF.

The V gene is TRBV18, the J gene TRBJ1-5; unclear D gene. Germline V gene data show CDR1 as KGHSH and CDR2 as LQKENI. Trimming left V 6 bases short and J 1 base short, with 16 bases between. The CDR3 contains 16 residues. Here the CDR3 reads CASSLGRGMSNQPQHF. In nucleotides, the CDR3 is TGTGCCAGCTCTCTCGGGAGAGGGATGAGCAATCAGCCCCAGCATTTT.

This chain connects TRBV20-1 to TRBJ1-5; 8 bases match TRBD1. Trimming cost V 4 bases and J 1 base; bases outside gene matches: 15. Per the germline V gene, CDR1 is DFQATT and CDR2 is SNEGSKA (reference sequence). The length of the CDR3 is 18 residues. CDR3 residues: CSATSGTGATLSNQPQHF. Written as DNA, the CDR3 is TGCAGTGCTACCTCCGGGACAGGCGCTACGCTGAGCAATCAGCCCCAGCATTTT.

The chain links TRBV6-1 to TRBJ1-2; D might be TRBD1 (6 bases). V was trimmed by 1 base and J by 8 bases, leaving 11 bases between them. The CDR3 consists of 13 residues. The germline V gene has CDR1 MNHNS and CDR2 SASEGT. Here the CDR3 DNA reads TGTGCCAGCAGTGAAGTAAGCCAGGGGGGCTACACCTTC. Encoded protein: CASSEVSQGGYTF.

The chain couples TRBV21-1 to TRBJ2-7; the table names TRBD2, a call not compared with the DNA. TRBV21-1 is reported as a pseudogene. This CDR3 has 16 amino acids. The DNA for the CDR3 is TGTGCCAGCACCCCTGGGATTAGCGGGAGAAACTACGAGCAGTACTTC. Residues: CASTPGISGRNYEQYF.

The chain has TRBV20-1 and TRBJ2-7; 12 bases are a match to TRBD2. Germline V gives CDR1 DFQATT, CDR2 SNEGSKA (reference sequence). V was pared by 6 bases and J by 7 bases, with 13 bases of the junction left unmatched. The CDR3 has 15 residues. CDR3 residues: CSAPRLAGVVGEQYF. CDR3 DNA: TGCAGTGCCCCCCGACTAGCGGGAGTTGTGGGGGAGCAGTACTTC.